The rows below give T cell receptor beta chains drawn from one sample of a study of shared clonotypes between healthy human individuals. Only in-frame clones appear in the TCRdb table, and some are missing; sequencing was by immunoSEQ multiplex PCR. The data contain 1.5 million to 1.9 million clones, roughly 98% of them singletons. The sequenced sample was naive CD4+ T cells sorted from blood. These receptors came from a man aged 25-45 years in good health. The CDR3 runs from the conserved cysteine through the conserved F or W. Fields, in order: J gene, CDR3 length, V gene, clone size, D gene, CDR3 DNA, CDR3 protein. The D gene is left open where the match is weak. Clone size is shown for a subset of rows, as once, few, many or a class of expanded clone.

TRBJ2-2 12 TRBV6-6 NA NA TGTGCCAGCAGAGGGGGGACCGGGGAGCTGTTTTTT CASRGGTGELFF
TRBJ2-2 16 TRBV5-1 few TRBD2 TGCGCCAGCCGGACTAGCGGGAGTGTGGGAACCGGGGAGCTGTTTTTT CASRTSGSVGTGELFF
TRBJ2-5 14 TRBV18 NA NA TGTGCCAGCTCACTGGGACGGGGGATAGAGACCCAGTACTTC CASSLGRGIETQYF
TRBJ2-1 15 TRBV19 once NA TGTGCCAGTAGTGTCGACAGCTTCCCCTACAATGAGCAGTTCTTC CASSVDSFPYNEQFF
TRBJ2-1 16 TRBV14 once TRBD2 TGTGCCAGCAGCTCTATAAGCGGGAGGGCGGAGGATGAGCAGTTCTTC CASSSISGRAEDEQFF
TRBJ2-3 18 TRBV18 NA NA TGTGCCAGCTCACCAAGGCACCTACGGCTGTCCGGCACAGATACGCAGTATTTT CASSPRHLRLSGTDTQYF
TRBJ1-4 15 TRBV15 NA NA TGTGCCACCAGCAGAGAGGGGGCCGGTAATGAAAAACTGTTTTTT CATSREGAGNEKLFF
TRBJ1-2 14 TRBV6-5 NA NA TGTGCCAGCAGTCTTGGGGGGGCCCTCTATGGCTACACCTTC CASSLGGALYGYTF
TRBJ2-7 20 TRBV5-4 NA TRBD2 TGTGCCAGCAGCCCTCCGGGACTAGAATTTCAGACGTCCAGGGCCTACGAGCAGTACTTC CASSPPGLEFQTSRAYEQYF
TRBJ2-1 15 TRBV5-6 NA NA TGTGCCAGCAACCCACTGGGGGGCTCCTACAATGAGCAGTTCTTC CASNPLGGSYNEQFF
TRBJ2-3 16 TRBV2 NA TRBD2 TGTGCCAGCAGTGGTCCGGGACTAGCTAGCACAGATACGCAGTATTTT CASSGPGLASTDTQYF
TRBJ2-7 15 TRBV19 NA TRBD2 TGTGCCAGTAGTACACCTAGCGGGAGCTCCTACGAGCAGTACTTC CASSTPSGSSYEQYF
TRBJ2-1 20 TRBV13 NA TRBD2 TGTGCCAGCAGCCACCAACTCCGGGCTAGCGGGATAGTCGCCTACAATGAGCAGTTCTTC CASSHQLRASGIVAYNEQFF
TRBJ1-4 13 TRBV7-8 NA NA TGTGCCAGCAGCTTAGGAACAGTTGAAAAACTGTTTTTT CASSLGTVEKLFF
TRBJ2-7 14 TRBV5-1 NA NA TGCGCCAGCAGCCAAAATTTGAACTCCTACGAGCAGTACTTC CASSQNLNSYEQYF
TRBJ2-5 13 TRBV4-3 NA NA TGCGCCAGCAGCCAAGGACAGCAAGAGACCCAGTACTTC CASSQGQQETQYF
TRBJ2-7 15 TRBV10-3 NA NA TGTGCCATCAGCCAACAGAATGTAGGCTCCTACGAGCAGTACTTC CAISQQNVGSYEQYF
TRBJ2-7 14 TRBV28 NA TRBD2 TGTGCCAGCAGTTTTGGCGGGAGGACGTACGAGCAGTACTTC CASSFGGRTYEQYF
TRBJ1-1 17 TRBV9 NA NA TGTGCCAGCAGCGTAGATCCTCCCGGGGGCATCTACACTGAAGCTTTCTTT CASSVDPPGGIYTEAFF
TRBJ2-1 17 TRBV11-2 NA NA TGTGCCAGCAGCTTATTCCCTGGCGGTAGCTCCTACAATGAGCAGTTCTTC CASSLFPGGSSYNEQFF
TRBJ2-3 14 TRBV7-2 NA NA TGTGCCAGCAGCTTAGACCGGGGATCAGATACGCAGTATTTT CASSLDRGSDTQYF
TRBJ2-7 16 TRBV9 NA NA TGTGCCAGCAGCGTACCGGGGTCACTAACCGTCCGCGAGCAGTACTTC CASSVPGSLTVREQYF
TRBJ2-7 13 TRBV13 NA TRBD2 TGTGCCAGCAGCACCTCCTGGCGGGAGGAGGTGTACTTC CASSTSWREEVYF
TRBJ2-7 13 TRBV30 NA NA TGTGCCTGGAGTAAGGGTTCGCCCTACGAGCAGTACTTC CAWSKGSPYEQYF
TRBJ2-7 16 TRBV4-3 once NA TGCGCCAGCAGCCAAGACACGTCGGCAGGGGCCTACGAGCAGTACTTC CASSQDTSAGAYEQYF
TRBJ2-7 14 TRBV6-1 NA TRBD2 TGTGCCAGCAGTCCTAGCGGGAGTGCCTACGAGCAGTACTTC CASSPSGSAYEQYF
TRBJ2-3 16 TRBV28 NA TRBD1 TGTGCCAGCAGTGTCCCGGGACAGGGGTCGACAGATACGCAGTATTTT CASSVPGQGSTDTQYF
TRBJ1-3 12 TRBV10-3 NA TRBD1 TGTGCCACCCAGGGGGCGTCGGACACCATATATTTT CATQGASDTIYF
TRBJ2-6 18 TRBV5-4 NA TRBD1 TGTGCCAGCAGCTCGCCCGGGACAGGGGTTTCTGGGGCCAACGTCCTGACTTTC CASSSPGTGVSGANVLTF
TRBJ2-2 15 TRBV7-9 NA NA TGTGCCAGCAGGAGAACCGGATCCAACACCGGGGAGCTGTTTTTT CASRRTGSNTGELFF
TRBJ2-7 15 TRBV11-3 NA TRBD2 TGTGCCAGCAGCTTAGGAGTAGCGGGATCGGACGAGCAGTACTTC CASSLGVAGSDEQYF
TRBJ2-7 16 TRBV4-1 NA NA TGCGCCAGCAGCCAAGCGGGGCTACCCGGTTTCTACGAGCAGTACTTC CASSQAGLPGFYEQYF
TRBJ2-7 15 TRBV6-5 NA NA TGTGCCAGCAGTTACTCTCAGGGAGACCCCTACGAGCAGTACTTC CASSYSQGDPYEQYF
TRBJ2-7 14 TRBV7-9 NA NA TGTGCCAGCAGCTTAGGAGGGTACCGCTACGAGCAGTACTTC CASSLGGYRYEQYF
TRBJ2-2 15 TRBV11-2 NA NA TGTGCCAGCAGCTTAGCGGGTGCGAACACCGGGGAGCTGTTTTTT CASSLAGANTGELFF
TRBJ2-1 16 TRBV5-1 NA TRBD2 TGCGCCAGCAGCTTCCGGACTAGCGGCTCCTACAATGAGCAGTTCTTC CASSFRTSGSYNEQFF
TRBJ2-7 13 TRBV5-1 NA TRBD1 TGCGCCAGCAGCTTGGAGGGGGCAGGCAAGCAGTACTTC CASSLEGAGKQYF
TRBJ2-3 13 TRBV7-2 NA NA TGTGCCAGCAGCCCCGGAAGCACAGATACGCAGTATTTT CASSPGSTDTQYF
TRBJ1-1 10 TRBV6-5 NA NA TGTGCCGACGGCGCCAGCAAGGCTTTCTTT CADGASKAFF
TRBJ1-5 18 TRBV7-9 NA TRBD1 TGTGCCAGCAGCCCCACTAGCCCAGGGACAGCTACCAATCAGCCCCAGCATTTT CASSPTSPGTATNQPQHF
TRBJ2-7 20 TRBV14 NA TRBD1 TGTGCCAGCAGCCAAATCCCGAGAGGGACAGGGCATCTTGGCTCCTACGAGCAGTACTTC CASSQIPRGTGHLGSYEQYF